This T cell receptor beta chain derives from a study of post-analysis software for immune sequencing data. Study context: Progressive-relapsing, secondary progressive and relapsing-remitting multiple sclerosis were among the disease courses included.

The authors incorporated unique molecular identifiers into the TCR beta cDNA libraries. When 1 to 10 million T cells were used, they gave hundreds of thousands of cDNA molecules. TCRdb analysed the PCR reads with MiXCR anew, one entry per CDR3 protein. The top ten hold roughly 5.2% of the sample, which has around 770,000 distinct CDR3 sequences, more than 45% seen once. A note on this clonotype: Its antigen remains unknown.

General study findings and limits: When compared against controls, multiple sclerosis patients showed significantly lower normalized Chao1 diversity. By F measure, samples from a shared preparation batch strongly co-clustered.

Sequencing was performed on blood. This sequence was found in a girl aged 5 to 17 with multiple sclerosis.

The CDR3 DNA reads as TGCAGCGTTGAAGAATATAGCTACAATGAGCAGTTCTTC. Its protein is CSVEEYSYNEQFF. The chain links TRBV29-1 to TRBJ2-1, with D unresolved. V was trimmed by 0 bases and J by 3 bases, leaving 6 bases between them. CDR1 is SQVTM, CDR2 ANQGSEA, per germline. This CDR3 is 13 amino acids long.